This T cell receptor beta chain was identified in a study of shared clonotypes between healthy human individuals. Study-wide background: Donors had three CD4 naive, three CD4 memory, two CD8 naive and one CD8 memory plate apiece.

Method: immunoSEQ multiplex PCR; TCRdb's copy keeps in-frame clones and lacks some. The table has about 2.3 million clones, over 90% seen once; the top ten hold around 0.4%. The germline V gene encodes CDR1 MNHNS and CDR2 SASEGT. V trimming: 8 bases; J trimming: 4 bases; junction bases outside the gene matches: 7. This CDR3 is built from 14 residues. The study enrolled healthy HIV-negative adults without recent acute infections or vaccinations as donors. The clonotype was recovered from a man aged 18-30 years in good health. Some clones in this sample may be carry-over from other donors' samples. This sequence joins TRBV6-1 and TRBJ2-3; TRBD2 agrees at 9 bases. Sequencing input: naive CD4+ T cells from PBMCs. Indicated subset: CD45RA+ positively selected. CDR3 bases: TGTGCCAGCTACCGCGGGGGGGCCCCAGATACGCAGTATTTT. Its protein product is CASYRGGAPDTQYF.